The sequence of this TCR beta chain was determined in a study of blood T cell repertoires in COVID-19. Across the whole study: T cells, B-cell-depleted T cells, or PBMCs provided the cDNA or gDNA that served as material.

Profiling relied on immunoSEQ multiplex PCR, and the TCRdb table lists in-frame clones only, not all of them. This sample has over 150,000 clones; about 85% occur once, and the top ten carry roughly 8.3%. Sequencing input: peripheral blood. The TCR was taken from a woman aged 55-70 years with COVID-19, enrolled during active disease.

The CDR3 nucleotides are TGTGCCAGCAGCGCCAGCGGGAGGGCCACCGGGGAGCTGTTTTTT. Its translation: CASSASGRATGELFF. The V and J genes are TRBV9 and TRBJ2-2, with 10 bases identical to TRBD2. Per the germline V gene, CDR1 is SGDLS and CDR2 is YYNGEE. CDR3 length: 15 residues. V was pared by 3 bases and J by 4 bases, with 3 bases of the junction left unmatched.